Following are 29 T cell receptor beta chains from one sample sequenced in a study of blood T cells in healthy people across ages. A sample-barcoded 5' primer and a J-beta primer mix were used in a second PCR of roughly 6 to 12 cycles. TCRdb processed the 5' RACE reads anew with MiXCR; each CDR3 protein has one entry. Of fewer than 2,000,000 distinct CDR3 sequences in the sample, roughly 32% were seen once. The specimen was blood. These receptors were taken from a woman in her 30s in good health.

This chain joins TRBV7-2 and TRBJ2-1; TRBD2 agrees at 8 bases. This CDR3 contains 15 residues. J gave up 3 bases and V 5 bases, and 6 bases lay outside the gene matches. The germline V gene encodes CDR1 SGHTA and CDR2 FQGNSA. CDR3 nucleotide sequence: TGTGCCAGCAGCCCCCTGCGGGGGGTCTACAATGAGCAGTTCTTC. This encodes CASSPLRGVYNEQFF.

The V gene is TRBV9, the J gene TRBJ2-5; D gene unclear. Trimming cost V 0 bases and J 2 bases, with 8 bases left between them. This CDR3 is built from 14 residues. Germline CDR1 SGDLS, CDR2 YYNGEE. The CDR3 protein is CASSVDARQETQYF. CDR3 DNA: TGTGCCAGCAGCGTAGATGCCCGACAAGAGACCCAGTACTTC.

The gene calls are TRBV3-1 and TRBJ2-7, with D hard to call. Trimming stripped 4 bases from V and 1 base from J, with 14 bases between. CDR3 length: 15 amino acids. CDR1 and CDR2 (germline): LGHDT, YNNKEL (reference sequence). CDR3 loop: CASSPTTAWSYEQYF. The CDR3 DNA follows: TGTGCCAGCAGCCCAACCACAGCCTGGTCCTACGAGCAGTACTTC.

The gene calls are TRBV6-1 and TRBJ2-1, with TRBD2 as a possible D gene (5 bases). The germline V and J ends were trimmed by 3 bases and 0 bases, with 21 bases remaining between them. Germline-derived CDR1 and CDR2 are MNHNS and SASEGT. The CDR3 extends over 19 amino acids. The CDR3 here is CASSDRGRGPFSSYNEQFF. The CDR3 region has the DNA TGTGCCAGCAGTGATAGAGGACGGGGTCCTTTTAGCTCCTACAATGAGCAGTTCTTC.

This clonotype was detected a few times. CDR3 coding DNA: TGCAGTGCTACGGAGGCCCACGGTACGCAGTATTTT. This sequence encodes CSATEAHGTQYF. The chain joins TRBV20-1 to TRBJ2-3, with a weak D call TRBD2 (5 bases). CDR1 is DFQATT and CDR2 is SNEGSKA in the germline V gene (reference sequence). V was pared by 4 bases and J by 8 bases, with 13 bases between. The CDR3 totals 12 residues.

The CDR3 region is CSARTLAGGTYEQYF. The CDR3 DNA reads TGCAGTGCTAGAACCCTAGCGGGAGGGACCTACGAGCAGTACTTC. The rearrangement links TRBV20-1 to TRBJ2-7, with 12 bases aligning to TRBD2. The germline V gene encodes CDR1 DFQATT and CDR2 SNEGSKA (reference sequence). The CDR3 totals 15 residues. With 2 bases clipped from V and 2 bases from J, the junction kept 4 bases outside the gene matches.

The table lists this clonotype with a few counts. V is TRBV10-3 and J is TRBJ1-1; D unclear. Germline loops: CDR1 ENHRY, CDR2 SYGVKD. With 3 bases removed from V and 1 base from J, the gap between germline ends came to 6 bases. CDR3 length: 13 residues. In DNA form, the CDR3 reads TGTGCCATCAGTGATTACAAGAACACTGAAGCTTTCTTT. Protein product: CAISDYKNTEAFF.

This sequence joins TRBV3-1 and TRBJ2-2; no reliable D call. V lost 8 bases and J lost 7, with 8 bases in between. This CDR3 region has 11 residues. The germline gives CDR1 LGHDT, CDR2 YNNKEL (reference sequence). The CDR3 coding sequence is TGTGCCAGCCGATGGGGCGGGGAGCTGTTTTTT. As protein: CASRWGGELFF.

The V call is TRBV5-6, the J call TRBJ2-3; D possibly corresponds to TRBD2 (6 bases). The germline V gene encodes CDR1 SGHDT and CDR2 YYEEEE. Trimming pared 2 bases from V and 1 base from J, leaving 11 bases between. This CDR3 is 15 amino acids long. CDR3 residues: CASSFGGGRTDTQYF. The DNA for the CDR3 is TGTGCCAGCAGCTTCGGGGGTGGCCGCACAGATACGCAGTATTTT. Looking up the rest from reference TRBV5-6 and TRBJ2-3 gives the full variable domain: DAGVTQSPTHLIKTRGQQVTLRCSPKSGHDTVSWYQQALGQGPQFIFQYYEEEERQRGNFPDRFSGHQFPNYSSELNVNALLLGDSALYLCASSFGGGRTDTQYFGPGTRLTVL.

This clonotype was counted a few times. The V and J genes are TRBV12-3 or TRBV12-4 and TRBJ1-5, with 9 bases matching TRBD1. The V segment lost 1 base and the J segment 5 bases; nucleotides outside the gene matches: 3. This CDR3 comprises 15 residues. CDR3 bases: TGTGCCAGCAGTTTAGACAGGGGGCGGGATCAGCCCCAGCATTTT. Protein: CASSLDRGRDQPQHF.

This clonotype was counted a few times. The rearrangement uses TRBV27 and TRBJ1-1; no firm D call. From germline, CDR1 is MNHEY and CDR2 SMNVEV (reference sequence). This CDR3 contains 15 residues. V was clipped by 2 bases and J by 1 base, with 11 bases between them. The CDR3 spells CASSLGNNGNTEAFF. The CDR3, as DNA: TGTGCCAGCAGTTTAGGTAATAACGGGAACACTGAAGCTTTCTTT.

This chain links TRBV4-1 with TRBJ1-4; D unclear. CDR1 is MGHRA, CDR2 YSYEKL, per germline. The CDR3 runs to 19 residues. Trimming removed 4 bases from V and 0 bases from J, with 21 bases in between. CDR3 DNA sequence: TGCGCCAGCAGCCTGGGTCCTCGGCCAAGAAGTTCAACTAATGAAAAACTGTTTTTT. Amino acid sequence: CASSLGPRPRSSTNEKLFF.

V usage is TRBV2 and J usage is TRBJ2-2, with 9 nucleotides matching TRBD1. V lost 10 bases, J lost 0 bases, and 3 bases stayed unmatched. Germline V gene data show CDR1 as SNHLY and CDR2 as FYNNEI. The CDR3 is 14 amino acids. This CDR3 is CATGTGPNTGELFF. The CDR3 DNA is TGTGCCACCGGGACAGGGCCGAACACCGGGGAGCTGTTTTTT.

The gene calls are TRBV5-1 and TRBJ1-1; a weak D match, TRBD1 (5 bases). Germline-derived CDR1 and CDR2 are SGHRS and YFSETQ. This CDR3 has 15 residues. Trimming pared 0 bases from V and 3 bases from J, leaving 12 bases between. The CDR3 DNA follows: TGCGCCAGCAGCTTGGAACAGGCCGAGGACACTGAAGCTTTCTTT. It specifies CASSLEQAEDTEAFF.

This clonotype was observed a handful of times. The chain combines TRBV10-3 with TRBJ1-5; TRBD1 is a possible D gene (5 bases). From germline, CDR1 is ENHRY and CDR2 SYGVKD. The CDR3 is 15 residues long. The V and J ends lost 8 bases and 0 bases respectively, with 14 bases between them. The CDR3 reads CAIWDPGNSNQPQHF. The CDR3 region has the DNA TGTGCCATCTGGGACCCAGGTAATAGCAATCAGCCCCAGCATTTT.

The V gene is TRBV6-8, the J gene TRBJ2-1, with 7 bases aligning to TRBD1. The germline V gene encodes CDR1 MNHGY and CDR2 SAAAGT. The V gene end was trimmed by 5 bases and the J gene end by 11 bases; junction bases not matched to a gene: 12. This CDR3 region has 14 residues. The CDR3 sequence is CASSPRGPENKQFF. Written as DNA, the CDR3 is TGTGCCAGCAGTCCTAGGGGGCCGGAGAATAAGCAGTTCTTC.

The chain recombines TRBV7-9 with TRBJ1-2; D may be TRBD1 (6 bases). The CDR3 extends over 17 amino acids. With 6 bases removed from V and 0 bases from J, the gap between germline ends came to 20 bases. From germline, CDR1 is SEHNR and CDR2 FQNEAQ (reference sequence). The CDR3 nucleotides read TGTGCCAGCAGGCTAGAGCTCGGGGGGCGTACTAACTATGGCTACACCTTC. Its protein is CASRLELGGRTNYGYTF.

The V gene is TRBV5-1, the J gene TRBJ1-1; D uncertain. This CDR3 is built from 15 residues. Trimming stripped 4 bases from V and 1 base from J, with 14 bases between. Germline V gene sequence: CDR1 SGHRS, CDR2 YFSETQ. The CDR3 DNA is TGCGCCAGCAGCCCCGGACCCGGTGCGAACACTGAAGCTTTCTTT. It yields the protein CASSPGPGANTEAFF.

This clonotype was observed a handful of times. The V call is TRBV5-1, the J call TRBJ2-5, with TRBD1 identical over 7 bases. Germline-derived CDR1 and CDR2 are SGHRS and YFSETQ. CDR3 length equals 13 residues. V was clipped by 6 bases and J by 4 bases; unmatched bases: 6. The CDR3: CASNFPGGETQYF. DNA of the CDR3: TGCGCCAGCAACTTCCCAGGGGGAGAGACCCAGTACTTC.

CDR3 in amino acids: CASSFNIGTGGAGEQYF. As DNA, the CDR3 is TGTGCCAGCAGTTTTAATATCGGGACAGGGGGCGCGGGCGAGCAGTACTTC. V is TRBV12-3 or TRBV12-4 and J is TRBJ2-4, with 12 bases identical to TRBD1. The J call may be incorrect, as the DNA end agrees better with TRBJ2-7. This CDR3 is built from 17 residues.

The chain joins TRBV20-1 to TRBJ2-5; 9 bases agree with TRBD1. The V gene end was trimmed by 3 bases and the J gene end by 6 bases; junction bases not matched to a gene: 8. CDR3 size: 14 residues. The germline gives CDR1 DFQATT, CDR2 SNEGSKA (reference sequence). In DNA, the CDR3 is TGCAGTGCTAGGGACAGGGGAGGGAGCAAGACCCAGTACTTC. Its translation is CSARDRGGSKTQYF.

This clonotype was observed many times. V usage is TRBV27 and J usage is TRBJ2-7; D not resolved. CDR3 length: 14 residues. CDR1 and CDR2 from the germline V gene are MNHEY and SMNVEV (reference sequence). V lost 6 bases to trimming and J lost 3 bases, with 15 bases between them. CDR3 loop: CASSLSPNSYEQYF. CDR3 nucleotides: TGTGCCAGCAGCTTAAGTCCCAATAGCTACGAGCAGTACTTC.

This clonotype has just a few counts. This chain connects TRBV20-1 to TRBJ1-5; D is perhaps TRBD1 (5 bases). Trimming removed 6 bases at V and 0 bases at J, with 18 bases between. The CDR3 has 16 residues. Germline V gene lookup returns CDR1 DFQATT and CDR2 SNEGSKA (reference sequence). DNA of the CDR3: TGCAGTGCCCTGCGGGGGGTTCCTTATAGCAATCAGCCCCAGCATTTT. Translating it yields CSALRGVPYSNQPQHF.

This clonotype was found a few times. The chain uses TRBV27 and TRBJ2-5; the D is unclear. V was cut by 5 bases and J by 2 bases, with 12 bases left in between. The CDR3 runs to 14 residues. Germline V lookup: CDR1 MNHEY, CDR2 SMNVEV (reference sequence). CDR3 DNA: TGTGCCAGCAGTCCCACGGAGATACAAGAGACCCAGTACTTC. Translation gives CASSPTEIQETQYF.

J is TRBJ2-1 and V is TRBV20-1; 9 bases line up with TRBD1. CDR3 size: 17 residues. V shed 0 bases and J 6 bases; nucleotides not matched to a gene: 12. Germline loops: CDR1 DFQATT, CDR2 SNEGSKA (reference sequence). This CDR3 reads CSARDPPGQGTVNEQFF. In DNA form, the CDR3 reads TGCAGTGCTAGAGATCCCCCGGGACAGGGAACCGTCAATGAGCAGTTCTTC.

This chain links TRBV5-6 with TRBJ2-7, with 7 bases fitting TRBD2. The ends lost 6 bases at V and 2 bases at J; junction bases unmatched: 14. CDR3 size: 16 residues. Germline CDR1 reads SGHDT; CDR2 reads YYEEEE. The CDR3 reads CASTPGAGDRTYEQYF. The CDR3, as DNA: TGTGCCAGCACCCCGGGCGCGGGGGATAGGACCTACGAGCAGTACTTC.

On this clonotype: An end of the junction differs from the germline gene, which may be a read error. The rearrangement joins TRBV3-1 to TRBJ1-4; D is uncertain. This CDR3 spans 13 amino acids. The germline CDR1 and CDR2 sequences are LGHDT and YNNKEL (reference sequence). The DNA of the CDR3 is TGTGCCAACAGCTCCTCCCGGGTCGAAAAACTGTTTTTT. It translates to CANSSSRVEKLFF.

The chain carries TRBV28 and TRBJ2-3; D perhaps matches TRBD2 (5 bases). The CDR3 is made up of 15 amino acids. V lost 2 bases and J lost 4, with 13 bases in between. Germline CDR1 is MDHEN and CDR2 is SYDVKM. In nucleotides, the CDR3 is TGTGCCAGCAGTTTAGTTGGCCGGGATTCAGATACGCAGTATTTT. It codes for CASSLVGRDSDTQYF.

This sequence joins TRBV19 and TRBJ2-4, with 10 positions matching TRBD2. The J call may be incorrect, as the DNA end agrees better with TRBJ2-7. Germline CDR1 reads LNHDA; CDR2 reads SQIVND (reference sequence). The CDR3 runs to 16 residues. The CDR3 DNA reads TGTGCCAGTAGTATCACGACTAGCGGGTTATACTACGAGCAGTACTTC. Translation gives CASSITTSGLYYEQYF.